The present entry profiles one T cell receptor beta chain with its context. Its antigen remains unidentified. This sample stems from a study of cytomegalovirus exposure and HLA in healthy donors. Study outcomes and limitations: Within the data, a cluster of highly shared sequence variants was likely a sequencing artifact. Previously analyzed data showed that most TCR beta V segments were productive at a frequency of about 90% or about 30%. Per a later analysis, HLA-associated TCR beta chains showed more clonal expansion than other, equally common TCR beta chains. A few of the chains that were CMV-associated were confirmed in vitro to be specific for CMV antigens.

PCR used 60 Vbeta primers and 13 Jbeta primers. Profiled with immunoSEQ multiplex PCR; TCRdb holds only in-frame clones, not every one. The sample comprises fewer than 150,000 clones, 80% of which are singletons, and around 4.9% rests with the top ten. The sequence came from a male donor in good health and CMV-seronegative. Sequencing was performed on PBMCs.

The CDR3 DNA reads TGCGCCAGCAGCCAGATGGGGGGAGGGTCTGGAAACACCATATATTTT. This codes for CASSQMGGGSGNTIYF. The chain recombines TRBV4-3 with TRBJ1-3; tentatively, D is TRBD1 (5 bases). Trimming removed 3 bases from V and 1 base from J, with 13 bases in between. Germline V gene data show CDR1 as LGHNA and CDR2 as YSLEER. The CDR3 covers 16 residues.